These T cell receptor beta chains were read from a single sample in a study of beta chain features in type 1 diabetes. Sequencing used immunoSEQ multiplex PCR; TCRdb keeps in-frame clones, though not all of them. The sample carries hundreds of thousands of clones, roughly an eighth recorded once. Sequenced sample: naive CD4+ T cells from blood. Source of these receptors: a young man with type 1 diabetes. Both conserved end residues are part of each CDR3. The order of the fields is D gene, V gene, J gene, clone size, CDR3 protein, CDR3 DNA. D genes are given only for firm matches. Clone size appears in some rows only: once, few, many, or a class for an expanded clone.

d_call: -
v_call: TRBV30
j_call: TRBJ2-7
clone_size: many
cdr3_aa: CAWSAQGYEQYF
cdr3_nt: TGTGCCTGGAGTGCCCAGGGTTACGAGCAGTACTTC

d_call: -
v_call: TRBV6-5
j_call: TRBJ2-7
clone_size: -
cdr3_aa: CASSTRGEQYF
cdr3_nt: TGTGCCAGCAGTACTAGGGGAGAGCAGTACTTC

d_call: -
v_call: TRBV30
j_call: TRBJ2-1
clone_size: few
cdr3_aa: CAWKAELSYNEQFF
cdr3_nt: TGTGCCTGGAAGGCAGAGCTCTCCTACAATGAGCAGTTCTTC

d_call: -
v_call: TRBV10-1
j_call: TRBJ2-7
clone_size: few
cdr3_aa: CASSEGTTGYEQYF
cdr3_nt: TGCGCCAGCAGTGAGGGGACGACGGGCTACGAGCAGTACTTC

d_call: -
v_call: TRBV11-2
j_call: TRBJ2-7
clone_size: -
cdr3_aa: CASSFSVGIYEQYF
cdr3_nt: TGTGCCAGCAGCTTCTCGGTGGGAATATACGAGCAGTACTTC

d_call: -
v_call: TRBV7-2
j_call: TRBJ2-2
clone_size: few
cdr3_aa: CASSSIRSTGELFF
cdr3_nt: TGTGCCAGCAGTTCTATCAGGAGCACCGGGGAGCTGTTTTTT

d_call: TRBD1
v_call: TRBV4-1
j_call: TRBJ1-2
clone_size: -
cdr3_aa: CASSLGQAWDYGYTF
cdr3_nt: TGCGCCAGCAGCCTAGGACAGGCTTGGGACTATGGCTACACCTTC

d_call: -
v_call: TRBV5-1
j_call: TRBJ2-1
clone_size: few
cdr3_aa: CASSLGQSSYNEQFF
cdr3_nt: TGCGCCAGCAGCTTGGGGCAGAGCTCCTACAATGAGCAGTTCTTC

d_call: TRBD2
v_call: TRBV30
j_call: TRBJ2-1
clone_size: -
cdr3_aa: CAWRRLAGSYNEQFF
cdr3_nt: TGTGCCTGGAGAAGACTAGCGGGATCCTACAATGAGCAGTTCTTC

d_call: -
v_call: TRBV18
j_call: TRBJ1-2
clone_size: -
cdr3_aa: CASSPGDYYGYTF
cdr3_nt: TGTGCCAGCTCACCGGGGGACTACTATGGCTACACCTTC

d_call: -
v_call: TRBV27
j_call: TRBJ1-1
clone_size: few
cdr3_aa: CASSLWAAAEAFF
cdr3_nt: TGTGCCAGCAGTTTATGGGCAGCCGCTGAAGCTTTCTTT

d_call: TRBD1
v_call: TRBV6-4
j_call: TRBJ2-3
clone_size: few
cdr3_aa: CASSGSPEQGLDTQYF
cdr3_nt: TGTGCCAGCAGTGGCTCGCCAGAACAGGGGTTGGATACGCAGTATTTT

d_call: TRBD1
v_call: TRBV5-4
j_call: TRBJ2-2
clone_size: few
cdr3_aa: CASGDRGQPNTGELFF
cdr3_nt: TGTGCCAGCGGAGACAGGGGGCAACCGAACACCGGGGAGCTGTTTTTT

d_call: -
v_call: TRBV7-9
j_call: TRBJ2-3
clone_size: few
cdr3_aa: CASSPLGRGRTDTQYF
cdr3_nt: TGTGCCAGCAGCCCCCTAGGGCGGGGGCGCACAGATACGCAGTATTTT

d_call: -
v_call: TRBV9
j_call: TRBJ2-3
clone_size: few
cdr3_aa: CASSLGTITDTQYF
cdr3_nt: TGTGCCAGCAGCCTCGGGACCATCACAGATACGCAGTATTTT

d_call: -
v_call: TRBV14
j_call: TRBJ2-7
clone_size: -
cdr3_aa: CASSLGPLAQYF
cdr3_nt: TGTGCCAGCAGTCTTGGACCTCTTGCGCAGTACTTC

d_call: TRBD2
v_call: TRBV5-4
j_call: TRBJ2-4
clone_size: few
cdr3_aa: CASSLSGGVKLAKNIQYF
cdr3_nt: TGCGCCAGCAGCCTTAGCGGGGGGGTCAAACTAGCCAAAAACATTCAGTACTTC

d_call: -
v_call: TRBV25-1
j_call: TRBJ1-1
clone_size: -
cdr3_aa: CASSGATMDEAFF
cdr3_nt: TGTGCCAGCAGTGGTGCTACGATGGATGAAGCTTTCTTT